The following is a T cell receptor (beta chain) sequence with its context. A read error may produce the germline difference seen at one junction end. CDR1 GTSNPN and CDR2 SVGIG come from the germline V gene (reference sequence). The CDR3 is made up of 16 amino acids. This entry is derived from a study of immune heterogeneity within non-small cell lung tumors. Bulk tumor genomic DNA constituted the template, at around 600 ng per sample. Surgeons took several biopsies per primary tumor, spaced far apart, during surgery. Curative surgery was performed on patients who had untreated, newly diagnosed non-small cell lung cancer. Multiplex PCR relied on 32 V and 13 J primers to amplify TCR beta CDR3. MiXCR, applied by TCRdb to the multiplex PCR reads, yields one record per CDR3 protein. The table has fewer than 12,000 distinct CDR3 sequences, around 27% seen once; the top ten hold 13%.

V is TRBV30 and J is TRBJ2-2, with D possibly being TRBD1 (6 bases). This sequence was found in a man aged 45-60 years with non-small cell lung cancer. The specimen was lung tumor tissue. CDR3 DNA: TGTGCCTGTAGTGATACAGGGCGGGTAAACACCGGGGAGCTGTTTTTT. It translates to CACSDTGRVNTGELFF. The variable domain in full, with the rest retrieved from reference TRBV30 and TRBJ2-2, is SQTIHQWPATLVQPVGSPLSLECTVEGTSNPNLYWYRQAAGRGLQLLFYSVGIGQISSEVPQNLSASRPQDRQFILSSKKLLLSDSGFYLCACSDTGRVNTGELFFGEGSRLTVL.